The 18 T cell receptor beta chains below were found in one sample sequenced in a study of neurological immune-mediated disorders. TCRdb processed the 5' RACE reads anew with MiXCR; each CDR3 protein has one entry. This sample yields some 76,000 distinct CDR3 sequences, of which 2.5% to 4% are seen a single time; more than 4% belongs to the top ten. The source material was PBMCs. The receptors were gathered from a woman in her forties or fifties with multiple sclerosis.

This clonotype was seen at least ten times. The chain uses TRBV20-1 and TRBJ2-1; D ambiguous. V lost 2 bases and J lost 5, with 10 bases in between. The V gene's germline CDR1 is DFQATT and CDR2 SNEGSKA (reference sequence). This CDR3 comprises 13 residues. The CDR3 here is CSARRAADNEQFF. In DNA form, the CDR3 reads TGCAGTGCTAGACGGGCCGCCGACAATGAGCAGTTCTTC.

This clonotype was found many times. In nucleotides, the CDR3 is TGTGCCAGCAGCCGACAGGGTAGTCAGCCCCAGCATTTT. The encoded protein is CASSRQGSQPQHF. The chain has TRBV7-2 and TRBJ1-5, with TRBD1 matching over 7 bases. The CDR3 contains 13 residues. Germline CDR1 reads SGHTA; CDR2 reads FQGNSA. V trimming: 5 bases; J trimming: 6 bases; junction bases outside the gene matches: 4. The full variable domain, in which reference TRBV7-2 and TRBJ1-5 provide the parts outside the CDR3, is GAGVSQSPSNKVTEKGKDVELRCDPISGHTALYWYRQSLGQGLEFLIYFQGNSAPDKSGLPSDRFSAERTGGSVSTLTIQRTQQEDSAVYLCASSRQGSQPQHFGDGTRLSIL.

This sequence joins TRBV4-1 and TRBJ1-4, with 7 bases fitting TRBD1. V lost 0 bases, J lost 10 bases, and 8 bases stayed unmatched. Germline-derived CDR1 and CDR2 are MGHRA and YSYEKL. The CDR3 runs to 15 residues. CDR3 in DNA: TGCGCCAGCAGCCAAGAAGGGACAGACCCTGTAAAACTGTTTTTT. It is translated as CASSQEGTDPVKLFF.

The sample holds many counts of this clonotype. This may be a read error: a much more frequent sequence differs by one nucleotide. V gene TRBV20-1 combines with J gene TRBJ1-5; D possibly corresponds to TRBD1 (5 bases). This CDR3 is 12 amino acids long. The germline CDR1 and CDR2 sequences are DFQATT and SNEGSKA (reference sequence). Trimming took 6 bases from V and 4 from J, leaving 10 bases between them. CDR3 loop: CSAEKGNQPQHF. The DNA for the CDR3 is TGCAGTGCCGAAAAGGGGAATCAGCCCCAGCATTTT.

This clonotype was observed many times. The chain couples TRBV7-2 to TRBJ1-4; TRBD1 matches 9 bases. The CDR3 spans 16 residues. Trimming removed 5 bases from V and 4 bases from J; junction bases left unmatched: 8. From germline, CDR1 is SGHTA and CDR2 FQGNSA. The CDR3 sequence: CASSPRGTGINEKLFF. CDR3 nucleotide sequence: TGTGCCAGCAGCCCGAGAGGGACAGGGATTAATGAAAAACTGTTTTTT.

This clonotype was recorded at least ten times. This chain links TRBV5-1 with TRBJ2-7, with no clear D. The CDR3 is made up of 16 amino acids. The V end lost 1 base, the J end lost 0 bases, and 14 bases lay between the germline ends. Germline loops: CDR1 SGHRS, CDR2 YFSETQ. The CDR3: CASSLMVGPVSYEQYF. CDR3 bases: TGCGCCAGCAGCTTGATGGTGGGTCCCGTCTCCTACGAGCAGTACTTC.

This clonotype was found many times. The V and J genes are TRBV7-2 and TRBJ2-6; the D gene is possibly TRBD1 (6 bases). Germline assignment: CDR1 SGHTA and CDR2 FQGNSA. V dropped 5 bases and J dropped 2 bases, with 16 bases sitting between them. There are 17 residues in the CDR3. In DNA form, the CDR3 reads TGTGCCAGCAGCCCCCTGGGACAACCCGCTGGGGCCAACGTCCTGACTTTC. Translating it yields CASSPLGQPAGANVLTF. The entire variable domain, with the rest obtained from reference TRBV7-2 and TRBJ2-6, is as follows: GAGVSQSPSNKVTEKGKDVELRCDPISGHTALYWYRQSLGQGLEFLIYFQGNSAPDKSGLPSDRFSAERTGGSVSTLTIQRTQQEDSAVYLCASSPLGQPAGANVLTFGAGSRLTVL.

In its sample, this clonotype was seen many times. This rearrangement joins TRBV15 to TRBJ2-2; 7 positions agree with TRBD1. This CDR3 is built from 14 residues. Germline CDR1 reads LNHNV; CDR2 reads YYDKDF (reference sequence). J gave up 1 base and V 7 bases, and 3 bases lay outside the gene matches. CDR3 sequence: CATNRGRNTGELFF. The CDR3 DNA reads TGTGCCACCAACAGGGGTCGGAACACCGGGGAGCTGTTTTTT. The variable domain in full, completed from reference TRBV15 and TRBJ2-2, reads DAMVIQNPRYQVTQFGKPVTLSCSQTLNHNVMYWYQQKSSQAPKLLFHYYDKDFNNEADTPDNFQSRRPNTSFCFLDIRSPGLGDTAMYLCATNRGRNTGELFFGEGSRLTVL.

This clonotype appeared many times. This chain uses TRBV7-9 with TRBJ2-7; D gene uncertain. Germline CDR1 is SEHNR and CDR2 is FQNEAQ (reference sequence). V was trimmed by 1 base and J by 6 bases, leaving 7 bases between them. The CDR3 has 12 residues. CDR3: CASSLDTPEQYF. The CDR3 region has the DNA TGTGCCAGCAGCTTAGACACCCCCGAGCAGTACTTC. Complete variable domain (other parts from reference TRBV7-9 and TRBJ2-7): DTGVSQNPRHKITKRGQNVTFRCDPISEHNRLYWYRQTLGQGPEFLTYFQNEAQLEKSRLLSDRFSAERPKGSFSTLEIQRTEQGDSAMYLCASSLDTPEQYFGPGTRLTVT.

V and J are TRBV11-1 and TRBJ1-1; 8 nucleotides agree with TRBD1. This CDR3 comprises 14 residues. V was pared by 5 bases and J by 4 bases, with 6 bases of the junction left unmatched. Germline lookup yields CDR1 SGHAT and CDR2 FQDESV (reference sequence). The chain's CDR3 is CASSKDRAATEAFF. DNA for the CDR3: TGTGCCAGCAGCAAGGACAGGGCCGCCACTGAAGCTTTCTTT.

Many counts were recorded for this clonotype. The chain couples TRBV5-1 to TRBJ2-3; D not resolved. The CDR3 runs 12 residues. V shed 4 bases and J shed 2 bases, with 5 bases lying between them. The germline CDR1 and CDR2 sequences are SGHRS and YFSETQ. Written as DNA, the CDR3 is TGCGCCAGCAGCCCCCCCACAGATACGCAGTATTTT. Amino acid sequence: CASSPPTDTQYF.

This clonotype has a count of ten or more. The V call is TRBV5-1, the J call TRBJ2-7, with D maybe TRBD2 (6 bases). V lost 0 bases and J 3 bases, leaving 13 bases between the germline ends. CDR1 SGHRS and CDR2 YFSETQ come from the germline V gene. This CDR3 is built from 15 residues. As DNA, the CDR3 is TGCGCCAGCAGCTTGGCGGGGGTAGACTACTACGAGCAGTACTTC. Protein: CASSLAGVDYYEQYF. The whole variable domain, remainder taken from reference TRBV5-1 and TRBJ2-7, is KAGVTQTPRYLIKTRGQQVTLSCSPISGHRSVSWYQQTPGQGLQFLFEYFSETQRNKGNFPGRFSGRQFSNSRSEMNVSTLELGDSALYLCASSLAGVDYYEQYFGPGTRLTVT.

This clonotype showed up many times. The rearrangement uses TRBV20-1 and TRBJ2-7, with a weak D call TRBD1 (5 bases). Between the trimmed V and J ends, which lost 5 bases and 3 bases, there was a span of 11 bases. Germline values: CDR1 DFQATT, CDR2 SNEGSKA (reference sequence). The CDR3 covers 12 residues. This CDR3 reads CSAGTGYYEQYF. CDR3 DNA sequence: TGCAGTGCTGGTACAGGTTACTACGAGCAGTACTTC.

This clonotype has just a few counts. The chain links TRBV18 to TRBJ2-3, with 8 bases aligning to TRBD2. Per germline, CDR1 KGHSH and CDR2 LQKENI. The length of the CDR3 is 16 residues. V shed 3 bases and J 0 bases; nucleotides not matched to a gene: 5. CDR3 region: CASSPVLAVSTDTQYF. In nucleotides, the CDR3 is TGTGCCAGCTCACCGGTACTAGCGGTCAGCACAGATACGCAGTATTTT.

This clonotype was seen many times. The chain has TRBV29-1 and TRBJ1-4, with a weak D call TRBD1 (5 bases). Trimming took 5 bases from V and 6 from J, leaving 19 bases between them. Germline V gene data show CDR1 as SQVTM and CDR2 as ANQGSEA. The length of the CDR3 is 15 residues. CDR3 region: CSVRRSGVFDEKLFF. CDR3 nucleotides: TGCAGCGTTCGTCGTTCGGGGGTCTTTGATGAAAAACTGTTTTTT.

This clonotype was detected many times. The chain recombines TRBV11-2 with TRBJ2-3, with D tentatively TRBD2 (5 bases). Trimming removed 5 bases from V and 5 bases from J, with 8 bases in between. This CDR3 has 12 amino acids. CDR1 and CDR2 (germline): SGHAT, FQNNGV. CDR3 bases: TGTGCCAGCAGCCAAGGACTAGATACGCAGTATTTT. Its translation: CASSQGLDTQYF.

This clonotype came up many times. V usage is TRBV20-1 and J usage is TRBJ2-7; 10 nucleotides line up with TRBD2. Germline trimming cut 3 bases from V and 2 bases from J; bases unmatched to any gene: 10. Germline values: CDR1 DFQATT, CDR2 SNEGSKA (reference sequence). This CDR3 spans 16 amino acids. The CDR3 bases are TGCAGTGCTAGCCTAACTAGCGGGGCATCACCCTACGAGCAGTACTTC. Translation gives CSASLTSGASPYEQYF.

Many counts were recorded for this clonotype. This chain joins TRBV5-1 and TRBJ2-2, with D perhaps matching TRBD1 (6 bases). This CDR3 region has 14 residues. Germline V lookup: CDR1 SGHRS, CDR2 YFSETQ. V lost 3 bases and J lost 1, with 7 bases in between. CDR3 in amino acids: CASSSQGNTGELFF. CDR3 in DNA: TGCGCCAGCAGCTCACAGGGGAACACCGGGGAGCTGTTTTTT.